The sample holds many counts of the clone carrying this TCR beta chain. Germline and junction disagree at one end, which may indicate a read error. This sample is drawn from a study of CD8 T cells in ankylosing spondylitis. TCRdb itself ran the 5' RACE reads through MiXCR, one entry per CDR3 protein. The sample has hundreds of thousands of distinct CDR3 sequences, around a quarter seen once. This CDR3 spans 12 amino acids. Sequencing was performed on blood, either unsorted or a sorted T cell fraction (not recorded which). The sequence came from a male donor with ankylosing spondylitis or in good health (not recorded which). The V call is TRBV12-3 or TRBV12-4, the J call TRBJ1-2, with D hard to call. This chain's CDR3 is CASSLGSYGYTF. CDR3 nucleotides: TGCGCCAGCAGCTTGGGGAGCTATGGCTACACCTTC.